These 18 T cell receptor beta chains share one sample of origin, sequenced in a study of blood T cell repertoires in COVID-19. TCRdb's copy holds only in-frame clones and misses some; the assay was immunoSEQ multiplex PCR. Here the sample spans 100,000 to 150,000 clones, around four fifths being singletons. The sequencing sample was made of peripheral blood. The receptors shown here come from an elderly man with COVID-19, enrolled during active disease.

Only a few counts were recorded for this clone. The genes are TRBV7-8 and TRBJ1-1, with a tentative D call TRBD1 (6 bases). The CDR3 length is 14 residues. V dropped 1 base and J dropped 4 bases, with 10 bases sitting between them. From germline, CDR1 is SGHVS and CDR2 FQNEAQ. CDR3 sequence (DNA): TGTGCCAGCAGCTTAGAGGGGGAGACCACTGAAGCTTTCTTT. It codes for CASSLEGETTEAFF.

V is TRBV24-1 and J is TRBJ1-3, with D maybe TRBD1 (5 bases). The V gene lost 5 bases and the J gene lost 3 bases, with 7 bases spanning the gap. Germline values: CDR1 KGHDR, CDR2 SFDVKD. The CDR3 contains 13 residues. CDR3 sequence: CATSATGGNTIYF. The CDR3 DNA follows: TGTGCCACCAGTGCTACAGGTGGAAACACCATATATTTT.

This chain connects TRBV27 to TRBJ2-2; 10 positions match TRBD2. This CDR3 region has 16 residues. After removal of 5 bases from V and 4 bases from J, the junction contained 7 bases not matched to a gene. Germline V CDR1 and CDR2: MNHEY, SMNVEV (reference sequence). As DNA, the CDR3 is TGTGCCAGCAGTAGGAGCGGGAGGGATTTCACCGGGGAGCTGTTTTTT. This translates into CASSRSGRDFTGELFF.

This clone showed up just a few times. The rearrangement links TRBV5-1 to TRBJ2-2; D possibly corresponds to TRBD2 (5 bases). Germline loops: CDR1 SGHRS, CDR2 YFSETQ. V gave up 4 bases and J gave up 4 bases, with 11 bases separating them. The CDR3 covers 14 residues. CDR3 sequence reads: CASSDPEGTGELFF. In DNA, the CDR3 is TGCGCCAGCAGCGACCCCGAGGGCACCGGGGAGCTGTTTTTT.

This clone was picked up a small number of times. V and J are TRBV7-9 and TRBJ2-7; 7 bases map to TRBD1. CDR3 length: 15 amino acids. The junction had 5 bases not matched to a gene; V was cut back by 3 bases and J by 0 bases. Germline assignment: CDR1 SEHNR and CDR2 FQNEAQ (reference sequence). In DNA, the CDR3 is TGTGCCAGCAGCTTCGGGGACAGCAGCTCCTACGAGCAGTACTTC. It translates to CASSFGDSSSYEQYF.

The rearrangement joins TRBV5-1 to TRBJ2-7; maybe TRBD1 (6 bases). The germline V gene has CDR1 SGHRS and CDR2 YFSETQ. CDR3 length: 14 amino acids. V dropped 1 base and J dropped 3 bases, with 11 bases sitting between them. This CDR3 reads CASSLTGPYYEQYF. As DNA, the CDR3 is TGCGCCAGCAGCTTGACAGGGCCTTACTACGAGCAGTACTTC.

The chain employs TRBV25-1 and TRBJ1-2; D call uncertain. The V gene's germline CDR1 is MGHDK and CDR2 SYGVNS. The CDR3 consists of 11 residues. This CDR3 reads CGSEANYGYTF. The DNA for the CDR3 is TGTGGAAGCGAAGCTAACTATGGCTACACCTTC.

The V gene is TRBV4-3, the J gene TRBJ2-3, with a tentative D call TRBD2 (5 bases). This CDR3 has 14 amino acids. V was cut by 5 bases and J by 1 base, with 10 bases left in between. Germline V lookup: CDR1 LGHNA, CDR2 YSLEER. CDR3 in DNA: TGCGCCAGCAGCTTTAATAGCGGCACAGATACGCAGTATTTT. Translating it yields CASSFNSGTDTQYF.

Only a few counts were recorded for this clone. The rearrangement links TRBV15 to TRBJ2-7, with TRBD1 identical over 8 bases. V was pared by 1 base and J by 5 bases, with 10 bases of the junction left unmatched. Per germline, CDR1 LNHNV and CDR2 YYDKDF (reference sequence). This CDR3 comprises 16 residues. The CDR3: CATSRVIIGQGDEQYF. CDR3 nucleotide sequence: TGTGCCACCAGCAGAGTGATTATCGGACAGGGTGACGAGCAGTACTTC.

This rearrangement joins TRBV6-5 to TRBJ1-2; a possible D gene is TRBD1 (5 bases). Trimming removed 6 bases from V and 4 bases from J, with 12 bases in between. CDR1 is MNHEY, CDR2 SVGAGI, per germline. The CDR3 loop spans 13 amino acids. The CDR3 is CASRGIDSYGYTF. CDR3 bases: TGTGCCAGCAGGGGGATTGACAGCTATGGCTACACCTTC.

The chain couples TRBV19 to TRBJ1-3; perhaps TRBD1 as D (6 bases). The V gene lost 3 bases and the J gene lost 5 bases, with 17 bases spanning the gap. There are 16 residues in the CDR3. CDR1 is LNHDA, CDR2 SQIVND, per germline (reference sequence). The CDR3 sequence: CASSILQGLRRNTIYF. For the CDR3, the DNA is TGTGCCAGTAGTATCTTACAGGGCCTTCGTCGAAACACCATATATTTT.

V is TRBV28 and J is TRBJ2-2; 7 positions match TRBD2. The trim removed 6 bases at V and 0 bases at J, leaving 7 bases unmatched. Germline lookup yields CDR1 MDHEN and CDR2 SYDVKM. The CDR3 extends over 16 amino acids. The CDR3 protein is CASRVRAGPNTGELFF. CDR3 bases: TGTGCCAGCAGGGTGAGAGCGGGGCCGAACACCGGGGAGCTGTTTTTT.

V is TRBV6-5 and J is TRBJ2-2; 8 positions match TRBD1. Germline CDR1 MNHEY, CDR2 SVGAGI. After removal of 4 bases from V and 3 bases from J, the junction contained 1 base not matched to a gene. This CDR3 is built from 14 residues. The CDR3 nucleotides are TGTGCCAGCAGTTTGGGACAGGACACCGGGGAGCTGTTTTTT. It is translated as CASSLGQDTGELFF.

The rearrangement links TRBV27 to TRBJ2-7; D possibly corresponds to TRBD2 (7 bases). V shed 5 bases and J shed 2 bases, with 16 bases lying between them. Per the germline V gene, CDR1 is MNHEY and CDR2 is SMNVEV (reference sequence). This CDR3 has 15 amino acids. CDR3 sequence (DNA): TGTGCCAGCAGTCGGAAGGGGGGAGGGACCTACGAGCAGTACTTC. This gives the protein CASSRKGGGTYEQYF.

CDR3 amino acids: CASSIGGLLSGQLNTGELFF. CDR3 nucleotides: TGTGCCAGTAGTATAGGGGGGCTTTTGTCGGGACAGTTGAACACCGGGGAGCTGTTTTTT. This rearrangement joins TRBV19 to TRBJ2-2; 7 bases match TRBD1. This CDR3 has 20 amino acids. Losses at the gene ends were 1 base for V and 1 base for J; bases not matched to a gene: 15. Germline-derived CDR1 and CDR2 are LNHDA and SQIVND (reference sequence). The full variable domain, its missing parts supplied by reference TRBV19 and TRBJ2-2, is DGGITQSPKYLFRKEGQNVTLSCEQNLNHDAMYWYRQDPGQGLRLIYYSQIVNDFQKGDIAEGYSVSREKKESFPLTVTSAQKNPTAFYLCASSIGGLLSGQLNTGELFFGEGSRLTVL.

The CDR3 DNA reads TGTGCCAGCAGCTTAGCAGGGGGGGCAGAATACAATGAGCAGTTCTTC. This gives the protein CASSLAGGAEYNEQFF. The J gene is TRBJ2-1, the V gene TRBV7-9; tentative D call: TRBD2 (7 bases). The CDR3 consists of 16 residues. Germline V gene lookup returns CDR1 SEHNR and CDR2 FQNEAQ (reference sequence). Between the trimmed V and J ends, which lost 0 bases and 4 bases, there was a span of 13 bases.

DNA for the CDR3: TGTGCCAGCAGCGCCTCCGGGAGTTACAATGAGCAGTTCTTC. Amino acid sequence: CASSASGSYNEQFF. The rearrangement uses TRBV7-3 and TRBJ2-1, with a possible D match to TRBD2 (6 bases). CDR1 and CDR2 (germline): SGHTA, FQGTGA. The CDR3 has 14 amino acids. The V end lost 5 bases, the J end lost 4 bases, and 12 bases lay between the germline ends.

The genes are TRBV9 and TRBJ2-5, with TRBD1 identical over 10 bases. The CDR3 length is 15 residues. Per the germline V gene, CDR1 is SGDLS and CDR2 is YYNGEE. Unmatched junction bases numbered 1, after V lost 0 bases and J lost 2 bases. The CDR3 DNA reads TGTGCCAGCAGCGTAGGGGGACAGGGGCAAGAGACCCAGTACTTC. It is translated as CASSVGGQGQETQYF.